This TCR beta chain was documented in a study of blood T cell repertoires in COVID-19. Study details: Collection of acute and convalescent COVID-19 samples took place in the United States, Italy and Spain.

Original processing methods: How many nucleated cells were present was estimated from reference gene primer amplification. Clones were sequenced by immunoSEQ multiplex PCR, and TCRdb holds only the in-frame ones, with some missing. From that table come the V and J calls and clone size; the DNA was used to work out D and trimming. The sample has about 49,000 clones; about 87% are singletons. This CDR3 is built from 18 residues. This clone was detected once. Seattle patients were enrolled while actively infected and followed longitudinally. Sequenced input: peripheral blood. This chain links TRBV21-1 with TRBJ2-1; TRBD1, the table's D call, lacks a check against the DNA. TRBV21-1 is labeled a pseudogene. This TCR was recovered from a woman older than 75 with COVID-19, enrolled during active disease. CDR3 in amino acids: CASSTQPRGRGYYNEQFF. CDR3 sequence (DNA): TGTGCCAGCAGCACCCAACCCAGGGGGCGGGGGTACTACAATGAGCAGTTCTTC.